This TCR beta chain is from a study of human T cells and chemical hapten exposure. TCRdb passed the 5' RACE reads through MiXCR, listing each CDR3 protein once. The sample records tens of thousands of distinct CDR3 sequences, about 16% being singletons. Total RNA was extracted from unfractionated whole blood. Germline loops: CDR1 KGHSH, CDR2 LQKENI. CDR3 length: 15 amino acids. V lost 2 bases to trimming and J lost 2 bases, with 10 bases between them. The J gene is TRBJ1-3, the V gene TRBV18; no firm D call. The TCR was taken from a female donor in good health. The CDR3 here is CASSPVGHTGNTIYF. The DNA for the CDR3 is TGTGCCAGCTCACCAGTTGGGCATACTGGAAACACCATATATTTT.